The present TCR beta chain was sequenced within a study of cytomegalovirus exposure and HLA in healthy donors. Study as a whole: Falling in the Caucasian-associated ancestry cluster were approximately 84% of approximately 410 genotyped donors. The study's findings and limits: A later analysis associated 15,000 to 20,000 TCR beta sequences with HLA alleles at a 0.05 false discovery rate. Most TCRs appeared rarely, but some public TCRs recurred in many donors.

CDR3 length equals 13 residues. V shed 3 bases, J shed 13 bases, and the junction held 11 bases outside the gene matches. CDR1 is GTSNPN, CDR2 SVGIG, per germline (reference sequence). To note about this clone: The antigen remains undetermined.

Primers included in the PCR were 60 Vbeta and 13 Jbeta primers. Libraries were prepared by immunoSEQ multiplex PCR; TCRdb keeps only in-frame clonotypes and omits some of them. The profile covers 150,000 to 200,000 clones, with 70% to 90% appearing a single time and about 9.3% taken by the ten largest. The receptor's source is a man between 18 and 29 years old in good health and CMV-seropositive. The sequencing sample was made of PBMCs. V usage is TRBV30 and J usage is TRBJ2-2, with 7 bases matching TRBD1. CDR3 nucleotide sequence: TGTGCCTGGAGGATCACAGGGGCCCCCGGGCTGTTTTTT. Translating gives CAWRITGAPGLFF.